A single sample is the source of the 30 T cell receptor beta chains below, sequenced in a study of tumour-infiltrating T cells in Burkitt lymphoma. Repertoires were generated with immunoSEQ multiplex PCR, while TCRdb's copy carries only in-frame clones and drops some. The table lists tens of thousands of clones, less than 40% of them singletons. Sample: tumor tissue. The source of these receptors is a human donor with Burkitt lymphoma.

This clone was detected only a few times. The rearrangement joins TRBV7-3 to TRBJ2-7; D might be TRBD1 or TRBD2, each matching 5 bases. Germline values: CDR1 SGHTA, CDR2 FQGTGA. The CDR3 is 13 amino acids. Trimming cost V 4 bases and J 3 bases, with 10 bases left between them. CDR3 sequence reads: CASSSRGGYEQYF. The CDR3, as DNA: TGTGCCAGCAGCTCCCGTGGGGGCTACGAGCAGTACTTC.

Only a few counts were recorded for this clone. The rearrangement links TRBV5-4 to TRBJ2-2; D gene ambiguous. Between the trimmed V and J ends, which lost 4 bases and 0 bases, there was a span of 7 bases. The CDR3 has 14 amino acids. Germline V gives CDR1 SGHNT, CDR2 YYREEE (reference sequence). The CDR3 sequence is CASSPGPNTGELFF. In nucleotides, the CDR3 is TGTGCCAGCAGCCCCGGGCCGAACACCGGGGAGCTGTTTTTT.

This clone was detected a few times. The CDR3 DNA reads TGCGCCAGCAGCTTGGAGGGAGTCGGAACTGAAGCTTTCTTT. It encodes CASSLEGVGTEAFF. The chain couples TRBV5-1 to TRBJ1-1; D ambiguous. Germline lookup yields CDR1 SGHRS and CDR2 YFSETQ. Trimming cost V 0 bases and J 5 bases, with 11 bases left between them. This CDR3 has 14 residues.

The V and J genes are TRBV7-2 and TRBJ1-6; D gene ambiguous. Trimming took off 4 bases at V and 12 bases at J, with 16 bases between the two ends. This CDR3 comprises 14 residues. Germline CDR1 is SGHTA and CDR2 is FQGNSA. The CDR3 DNA reads as TGTGCCAGCAGCTCAATCCCAAACAAGGAACCCCTCCACTTT. This encodes CASSSIPNKEPLHF.

This chain connects TRBV29-1 to TRBJ1-1; D gene unclear. The CDR3 is made up of 12 amino acids. Germline-derived CDR1 and CDR2 are SQVTM and ANQGSEA. V lost 0 bases, J lost 7 bases, and 9 bases lay in between. The CDR3 loop reads CSVEDLSHEAFF. The CDR3 nucleotides are TGCAGCGTTGAAGATCTAAGCCATGAAGCTTTCTTT.

This chain uses TRBV5-6 with TRBJ1-2; D perhaps matches TRBD1 (6 bases). Germline lookup yields CDR1 SGHDT and CDR2 YYEEEE. The CDR3 sequence is 13 residues long. V shed 3 bases and J shed 3 bases, with 9 bases lying between them. CDR3 bases: TGTGCCAGCAGCTATGGACAGTACTATGGCTACACCTTC. Residues: CASSYGQYYGYTF.

This clone was counted a few times. The CDR3 is CAIGAGQGSHEQYF. The CDR3 DNA reads as TGTGCCATCGGAGCAGGACAGGGATCCCACGAGCAGTACTTC. This rearrangement joins TRBV10-3 to TRBJ2-7; 8 bases agree with TRBD1. J lost 5 bases, V lost 8 bases, and 11 bases had no gene match. The CDR3 totals 14 residues. In germline, CDR1 is ENHRY, CDR2 SYGVKD.

This clone was counted a few times. The chain employs TRBV30 and TRBJ1-3; weak D call: TRBD1 (5 bases). The CDR3 covers 15 residues. In germline, CDR1 is GTSNPN, CDR2 SVGIG (reference sequence). The V end lost 3 bases, the J end lost 7 bases, and 19 bases lay between the germline ends. The CDR3 coding sequence is TGTGCCTGGAGGAACGGCGTGGCAGGGAGTAACACCATATATTTT. This codes for CAWRNGVAGSNTIYF.

Only a few counts were recorded for this clone. The rearrangement links TRBV6-5 to TRBJ1-4; D uncertain. V gave up 6 bases and J gave up 6 bases, with 8 bases separating them. This CDR3 region has 12 residues. From germline, CDR1 is MNHEY and CDR2 SVGAGI. CDR3 DNA: TGTGCCAGCAGGGACGAAGATGAAAAACTGTTTTTT. Translating gives CASRDEDEKLFF.

V gene TRBV4-3 combines with J gene TRBJ2-3, with D perhaps matching TRBD2 (5 bases). Germline V gene lookup returns CDR1 LGHNA and CDR2 YSLEER. CDR3 length equals 15 residues. With 0 bases removed from V and 7 bases from J, the gap between germline ends came to 14 bases. For the CDR3, the DNA is TGCGCCAGCAGCCAAGACCCCCTAGCAGGCTATACGCAGTATTTT. The encoded protein is CASSQDPLAGYTQYF.

Remarks on this clone: The DNA is left out, because the CDR3 cannot be placed on it with certainty; the CDR3 is given as TCRdb lists it. This chain connects TRBV28 to TRBJ1-2. Per the germline V gene, CDR1 is MDHEN and CDR2 is SYDVKM. The CDR3 numbers 12 amino acids, ends counted. The CDR3 sequence is CASSSSVGGYTF.

This clone showed up just a few times. This sequence joins TRBV29-1 and TRBJ2-3; D possibly corresponds to TRBD2 (6 bases). The V end lost 7 bases, the J end lost 0 bases, and 14 bases lay between the germline ends. Germline assignment: CDR1 SQVTM and CDR2 ANQGSEA. CDR3 length: 14 amino acids. The CDR3 protein is CSGVGGRSTDTQYF. CDR3 sequence (DNA): TGCAGCGGGGTCGGGGGTCGTAGCACAGATACGCAGTATTTT.

This clone was detected a few times. The rearrangement joins TRBV7-2 to TRBJ1-1; D ambiguous. This CDR3 has 13 residues. Trimming stripped 4 bases from V and 4 bases from J, with 10 bases between. Looked up from germline, CDR1 is SGHTA and CDR2 is FQGNSA. The CDR3 region has the DNA TGTGCCAGCAGCTCGGGCCCGGGCACTGAAGCTTTCTTT. This encodes CASSSGPGTEAFF.

This chain connects TRBV28 to TRBJ1-1; D may be TRBD1 (5 bases). V lost 3 bases and J 1 base, leaving 15 bases between the germline ends. Germline CDR1 and CDR2: MDHEN and SYDVKM. The CDR3 covers 16 residues. In DNA, the CDR3 is TGTGCCAGCAGTTTTAGTATCGGGACGGGGAACACTGAAGCTTTCTTT. It translates to CASSFSIGTGNTEAFF.

This clone appeared a few times. The chain combines TRBV30 with TRBJ1-2, with D possibly being TRBD1 (5 bases). CDR1 is GTSNPN and CDR2 is SVGIG in the germline V gene (reference sequence). This CDR3 comprises 16 residues. Trimming stripped 3 bases from V and 1 base from J, with 18 bases between. The CDR3 DNA is TGTGCCTGGAGCCCCTCGCCGGGGCCATATAACTATGGCTACACCTTC. Its protein product is CAWSPSPGPYNYGYTF.

This clone was found a few times. The chain combines TRBV18 with TRBJ2-2, with D tentatively TRBD1 (5 bases). Germline V CDR1 and CDR2: KGHSH, LQKENI. This CDR3 has 15 amino acids. The V gene lost 3 bases and the J gene lost 1 base, with 9 bases spanning the gap. CDR3 sequence: CASSPAGMNTGELFF. Here the CDR3 DNA reads TGTGCCAGCTCACCTGCAGGGATGAACACCGGGGAGCTGTTTTTT.

There are a few counts of this clone. J is TRBJ1-2 and V is TRBV2, with 8 positions matching TRBD1. There are 13 residues in the CDR3. J lost 4 bases, V lost 4 bases, and 2 bases had no gene match. CDR1 is SNHLY and CDR2 is FYNNEI in the germline V gene. This chain's CDR3 is CASSGQGLYGYTF. CDR3 DNA: TGTGCCAGCAGTGGACAGGGGCTCTATGGCTACACCTTC. The variable domain in full, with the rest retrieved from reference TRBV2 and TRBJ1-2, is EPEVTQTPSHQVTQMGQEVILRCVPISNHLYFYWYRQILGQKVEFLVSFYNNEISEKSEIFDDQFSVERPDGSNFTLKIRSTKLEDSAMYFCASSGQGLYGYTFGSGTRLTVV.

This clone showed up just a few times. V usage is TRBV7-9 and J usage is TRBJ2-7; 8 bases line up with TRBD2. The ends lost 5 bases at V and 5 bases at J; junction bases unmatched: 8. Germline V CDR1 and CDR2: SEHNR, FQNEAQ (reference sequence). The CDR3 consists of 14 residues. CDR3 coding DNA: TGTGCCAGCAGCCCCCGGGGGGGGTCCCACGAGCAGTACTTC. As protein: CASSPRGGSHEQYF.

The chain carries TRBV27 and TRBJ2-6, with 10 bases matching TRBD1. CDR3 length: 18 residues. Germline V CDR1 and CDR2: MNHEY, SMNVEV (reference sequence). V lost 2 bases, J lost 0 bases, and 4 bases stayed unmatched. The CDR3 DNA reads TGTGCCAGCAGTTTACTCGGGACAGGGGACTCTGGGGCCAACGTCCTGACTTTC. Its translation: CASSLLGTGDSGANVLTF.

This clone was counted a few times. V usage is TRBV4-1 and J usage is TRBJ2-5, with D perhaps matching TRBD2 (6 bases). The CDR3 covers 15 residues. Germline V CDR1 and CDR2: MGHRA, YSYEKL. V shed 4 bases and J shed 8 bases, with 20 bases lying between them. In nucleotides, the CDR3 is TGCGCCAGCAGCCGACGCCCCGGACTAAATGTCACCCAGTACTTC. Protein: CASSRRPGLNVTQYF.

V gene TRBV9 combines with J gene TRBJ2-7; D is perhaps TRBD1 or TRBD2 (6 bases each). The V end was cut by 0 bases, the J end by 4 bases, with 11 bases between. The length of the CDR3 is 14 residues. Looked up from germline, CDR1 is SGDLS and CDR2 is YYNGEE. CDR3 sequence: CASSVGGAEYEQYF. The CDR3 region has the DNA TGTGCCAGCAGCGTAGGGGGGGCCGAATACGAGCAGTACTTC.

The rearrangement uses TRBV19 and TRBJ1-5, with D unclear. V shed 2 bases and J shed 0 bases, with 14 bases lying between them. The CDR3 runs to 17 residues. Germline V gene sequence: CDR1 LNHDA, CDR2 SQIVND (reference sequence). The CDR3 loop reads CASSIRPTRPSNQPQHF. The CDR3 DNA sequence: TGTGCCAGTAGTATAAGGCCGACGAGGCCTAGCAATCAGCCCCAGCATTTT.

This chain uses TRBV12-5 with TRBJ2-7; possible D gene TRBD2, 5 bases. V was shortened by 9 bases and J by 3 bases, with 12 bases between the two germline ends. This CDR3 has 12 amino acids. The V gene's germline CDR1 is LGHNT and CDR2 FRNRAP. The CDR3 region has the DNA TGTGCTAGAGGGAGTAGGATCTACGAGCAGTACTTC. It encodes CARGSRIYEQYF.

The CDR3 loop is CASSRRRGHAEAFF. CDR3 sequence (DNA): TGTGCCAGCAGCAGAAGGCGTGGACACGCTGAAGCTTTCTTT. The chain has TRBV7-2 and TRBJ1-1, with TRBD1 as a possible D gene (5 bases). In germline, CDR1 is SGHTA, CDR2 FQGNSA. The CDR3 loop spans 14 amino acids. The V gene lost 5 bases and the J gene lost 6 bases, with 16 bases spanning the gap.

V gene TRBV7-8 combines with J gene TRBJ1-6; D remains unclear. In germline, CDR1 is SGHVS, CDR2 FQNEAQ. V was cut by 1 base and J by 0 bases, with 7 bases left in between. CDR3 length: 16 residues. The CDR3 bases are TGTGCCAGCAGCTTAGGGCGGAGCTCCTATAATTCACCCCTCCACTTT. This translates into CASSLGRSSYNSPLHF.

The genes are TRBV5-1 and TRBJ1-5, with unresolved D. Deletions cut 2 bases from V and 2 bases from J, with 11 bases between. Germline lookup yields CDR1 SGHRS and CDR2 YFSETQ. This CDR3 has 15 amino acids. The CDR3 coding sequence is TGCGCCAGCAGCTTACTGGGCCGCGGCAATCAGCCCCAGCATTTT. Protein: CASSLLGRGNQPQHF.

This rearrangement joins TRBV5-4 to TRBJ2-5; 8 nucleotides agree with TRBD1. CDR1 SGHNT and CDR2 YYREEE come from the germline V gene (reference sequence). CDR3 length: 14 amino acids. V shed 3 bases, J shed 5 bases, and the junction held 6 bases outside the gene matches. The CDR3 is CASSSGQGPETQYF. Here the CDR3 DNA reads TGTGCCAGCAGCTCTGGACAGGGACCGGAGACCCAGTACTTC.

This chain connects TRBV9 to TRBJ2-3; TRBD2 aligns across 12 bases. The junction had 15 bases not matched to a gene; V was cut back by 4 bases and J by 0 bases. The CDR3 has 20 amino acids. In germline, CDR1 is SGDLS, CDR2 YYNGEE. The chain's CDR3 is CASSPRGLAGPNRSTDTQYF. The CDR3, as DNA: TGTGCCAGCAGCCCCCGGGGACTAGCGGGTCCCAACCGAAGCACAGATACGCAGTATTTT.

This clone was observed a handful of times. The chain has TRBV5-1 and TRBJ2-3; D not resolved. With 4 bases removed from V and 0 bases from J, the gap between germline ends came to 15 bases. CDR1 and CDR2 from the germline V gene are SGHRS and YFSETQ. The CDR3 extends over 16 amino acids. CDR3 region: CASSRSARASTDTQYF. CDR3 DNA sequence: TGCGCCAGCAGCCGATCCGCTCGAGCTAGCACAGATACGCAGTATTTT.

The rearrangement links TRBV5-1 to TRBJ1-2, with 7 bases lining up with TRBD1. V dropped 4 bases and J dropped 4; count of bases not matched to a gene: 10. Germline CDR1 SGHRS, CDR2 YFSETQ. There are 15 residues in the CDR3. The CDR3 here is CASSRQGGGSYGYTF. DNA for the CDR3: TGCGCCAGCAGCCGACAGGGCGGGGGTAGCTATGGCTACACCTTC.